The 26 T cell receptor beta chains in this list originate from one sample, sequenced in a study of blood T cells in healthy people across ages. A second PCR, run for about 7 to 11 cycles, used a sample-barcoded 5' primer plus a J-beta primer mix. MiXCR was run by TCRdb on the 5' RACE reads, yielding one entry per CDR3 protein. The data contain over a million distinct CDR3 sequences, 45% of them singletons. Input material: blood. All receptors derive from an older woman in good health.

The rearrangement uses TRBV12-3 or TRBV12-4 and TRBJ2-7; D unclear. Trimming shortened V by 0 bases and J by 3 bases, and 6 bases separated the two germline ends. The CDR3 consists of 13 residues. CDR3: CASSLAQFYEQYF. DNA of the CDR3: TGTGCCAGCAGTTTAGCGCAATTCTACGAGCAGTACTTC.

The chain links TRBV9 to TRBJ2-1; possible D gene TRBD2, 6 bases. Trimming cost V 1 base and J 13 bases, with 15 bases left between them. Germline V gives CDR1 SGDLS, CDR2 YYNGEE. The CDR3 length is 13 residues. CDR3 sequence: CASSVTSLETQFF. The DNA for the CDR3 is TGTGCCAGCAGCGTAACTAGCCTCGAGACCCAGTTCTTC.

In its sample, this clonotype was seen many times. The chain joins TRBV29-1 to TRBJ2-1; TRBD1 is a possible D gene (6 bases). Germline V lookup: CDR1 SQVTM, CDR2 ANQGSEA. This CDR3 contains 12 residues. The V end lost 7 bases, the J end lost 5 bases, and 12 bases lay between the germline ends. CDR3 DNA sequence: TGCAGCGGTGGGACAACGAACAATGAGCAGTTCTTC. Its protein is CSGGTTNNEQFF.

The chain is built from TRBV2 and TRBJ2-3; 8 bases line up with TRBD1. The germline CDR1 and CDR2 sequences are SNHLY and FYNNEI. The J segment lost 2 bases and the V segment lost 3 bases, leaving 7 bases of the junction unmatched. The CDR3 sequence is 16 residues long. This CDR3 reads CASSERQGATTDTQYF. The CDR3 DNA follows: TGTGCCAGCAGTGAGCGCCAGGGGGCTACCACAGATACGCAGTATTTT.

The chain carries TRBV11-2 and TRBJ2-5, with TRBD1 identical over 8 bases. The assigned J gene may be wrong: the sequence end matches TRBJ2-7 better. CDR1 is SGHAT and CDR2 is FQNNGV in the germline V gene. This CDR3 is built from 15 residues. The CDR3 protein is CASSPLWGQDPEQYF. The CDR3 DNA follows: TGTGCCAGCAGCCCCCTCTGGGGACAGGATCCCGAGCAGTACTTC.

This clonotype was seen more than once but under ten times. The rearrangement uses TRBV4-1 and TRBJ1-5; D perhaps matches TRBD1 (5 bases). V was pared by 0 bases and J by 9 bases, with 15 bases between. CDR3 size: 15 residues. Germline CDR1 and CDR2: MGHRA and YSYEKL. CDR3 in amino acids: CASSQDLGRGRPQHF. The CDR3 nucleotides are TGCGCCAGCAGCCAAGATCTTGGGAGGGGCCGGCCCCAGCATTTT.

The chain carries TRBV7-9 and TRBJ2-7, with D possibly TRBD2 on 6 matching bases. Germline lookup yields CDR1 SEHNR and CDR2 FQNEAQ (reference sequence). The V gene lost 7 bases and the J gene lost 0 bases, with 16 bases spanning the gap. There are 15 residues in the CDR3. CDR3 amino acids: CASTIPRDHSYEQYF. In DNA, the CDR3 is TGTGCCAGCACCATTCCGCGGGACCACTCCTACGAGCAGTACTTC. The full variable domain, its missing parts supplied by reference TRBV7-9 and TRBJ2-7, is DTGVSQNPRHKITKRGQNVTFRCDPISEHNRLYWYRQTLGQGPEFLTYFQNEAQLEKSRLLSDRFSAERPKGSFSTLEIQRTEQGDSAMYLCASTIPRDHSYEQYFGPGTRLTVT.

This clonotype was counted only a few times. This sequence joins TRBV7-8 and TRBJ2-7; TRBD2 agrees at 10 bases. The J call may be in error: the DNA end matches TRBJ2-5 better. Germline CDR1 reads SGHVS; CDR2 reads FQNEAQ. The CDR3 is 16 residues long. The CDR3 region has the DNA TGTGCCAGCAGCTCCCGACTAGCGGGTAACCAAGAGACCCAGTACTTC. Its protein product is CASSSRLAGNQETQYF.

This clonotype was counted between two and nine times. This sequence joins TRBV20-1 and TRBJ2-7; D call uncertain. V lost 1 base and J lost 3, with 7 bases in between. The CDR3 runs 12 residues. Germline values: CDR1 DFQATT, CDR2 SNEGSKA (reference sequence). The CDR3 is CSARVDVYEQYF. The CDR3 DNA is TGCAGTGCTAGAGTGGACGTCTACGAGCAGTACTTC.

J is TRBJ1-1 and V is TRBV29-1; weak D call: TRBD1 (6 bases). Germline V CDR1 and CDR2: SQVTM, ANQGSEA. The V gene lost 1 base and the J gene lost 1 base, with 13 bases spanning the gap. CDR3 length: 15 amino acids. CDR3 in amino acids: CSVEVWATGNTEAFF. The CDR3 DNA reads TGCAGCGTTGAAGTTTGGGCGACAGGGAACACTGAAGCTTTCTTT.

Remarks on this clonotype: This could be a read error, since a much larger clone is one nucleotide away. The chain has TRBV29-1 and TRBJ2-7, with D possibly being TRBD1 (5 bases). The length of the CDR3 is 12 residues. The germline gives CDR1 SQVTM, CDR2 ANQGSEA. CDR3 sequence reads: CNVWTSAYEQYF. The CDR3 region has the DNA TGCAACGTCTGGACAAGTGCCTACGAGCAGTACTTC.

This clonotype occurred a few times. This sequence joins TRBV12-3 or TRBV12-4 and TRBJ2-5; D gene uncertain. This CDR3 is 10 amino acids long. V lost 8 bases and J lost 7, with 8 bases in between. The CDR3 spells CASGVGTQYF. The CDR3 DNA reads TGTGCCAGCGGAGTTGGGACCCAGTACTTC.

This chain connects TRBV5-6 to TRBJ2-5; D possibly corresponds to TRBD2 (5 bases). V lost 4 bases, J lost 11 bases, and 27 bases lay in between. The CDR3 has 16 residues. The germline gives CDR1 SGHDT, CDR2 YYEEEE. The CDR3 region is CASSPYSARRHNEQYF. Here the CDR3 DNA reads TGTGCCAGCAGCCCTTATAGCGCGCGTCGGCACAATGAGCAGTACTTC.

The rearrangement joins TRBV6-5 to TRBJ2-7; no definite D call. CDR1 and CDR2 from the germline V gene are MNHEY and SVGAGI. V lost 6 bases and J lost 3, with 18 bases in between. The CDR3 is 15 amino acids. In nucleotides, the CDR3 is TGTGCCAGCAGCCCGGACGAAAATTTGAACTACGAGCAGTACTTC. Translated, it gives CASSPDENLNYEQYF.

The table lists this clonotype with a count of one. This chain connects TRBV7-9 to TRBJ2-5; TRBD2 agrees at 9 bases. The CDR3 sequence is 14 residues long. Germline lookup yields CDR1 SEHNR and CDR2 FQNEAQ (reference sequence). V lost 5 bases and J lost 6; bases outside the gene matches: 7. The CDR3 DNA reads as TGTGCCAGCAGCCCACTAGCGGGTGGAAAGACCCAGTACTTC. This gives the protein CASSPLAGGKTQYF.

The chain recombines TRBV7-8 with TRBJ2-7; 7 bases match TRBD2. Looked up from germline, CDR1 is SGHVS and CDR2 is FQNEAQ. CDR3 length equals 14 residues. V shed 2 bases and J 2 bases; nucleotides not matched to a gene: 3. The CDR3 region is CASSLIGTTYEQYF. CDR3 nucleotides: TGTGCCAGCAGCTTAATCGGGACTACCTACGAGCAGTACTTC.

The CDR3 loop is CASRKDRGGRNSPLHF. CDR3 DNA: TGTGCCAGCAGGAAGGACAGGGGAGGAAGAAATTCACCCCTCCACTTT. The V call is TRBV2, the J call TRBJ1-6, with 9 nucleotides matching TRBD1. The CDR3 is 16 residues long. Germline V gene sequence: CDR1 SNHLY, CDR2 FYNNEI. Trimming at V came to 6 bases and at J to 7 bases, leaving 10 bases not matched to a gene.

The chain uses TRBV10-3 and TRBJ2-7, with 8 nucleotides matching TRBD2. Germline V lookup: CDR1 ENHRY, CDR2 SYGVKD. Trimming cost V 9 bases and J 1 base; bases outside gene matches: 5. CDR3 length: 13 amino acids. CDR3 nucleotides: TGTGCCATGCAAAGCGGGGGATCCTACGAGCAGTACTTC. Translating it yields CAMQSGGSYEQYF.

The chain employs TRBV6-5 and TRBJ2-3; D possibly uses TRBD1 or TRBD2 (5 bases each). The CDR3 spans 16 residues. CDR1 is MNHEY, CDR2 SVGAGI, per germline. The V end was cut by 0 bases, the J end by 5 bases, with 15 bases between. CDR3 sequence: CASSYSGTHPGDTQYF. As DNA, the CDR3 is TGTGCCAGCAGTTACTCTGGGACCCATCCTGGAGATACGCAGTATTTT.

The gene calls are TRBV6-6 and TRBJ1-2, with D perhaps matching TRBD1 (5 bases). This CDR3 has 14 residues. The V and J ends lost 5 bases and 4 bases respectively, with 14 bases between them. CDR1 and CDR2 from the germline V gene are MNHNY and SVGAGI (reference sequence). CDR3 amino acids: CASSDPNRIYGYTF. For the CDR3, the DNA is TGTGCCAGCAGTGACCCTAACAGGATCTATGGCTACACCTTC.

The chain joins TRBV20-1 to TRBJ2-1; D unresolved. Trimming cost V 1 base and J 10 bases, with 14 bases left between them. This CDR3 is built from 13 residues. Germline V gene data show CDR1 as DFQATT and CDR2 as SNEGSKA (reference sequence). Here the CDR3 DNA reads TGCAGTGCTAGAGCCGCAGGTCCCTACGAGCAGTTCTTC. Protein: CSARAAGPYEQFF.

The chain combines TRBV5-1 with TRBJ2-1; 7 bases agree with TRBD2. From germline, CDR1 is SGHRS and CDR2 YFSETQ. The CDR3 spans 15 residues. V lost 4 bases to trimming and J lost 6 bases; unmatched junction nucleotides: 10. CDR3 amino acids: CASSIREDRFNEQFF. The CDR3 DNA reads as TGCGCCAGCAGCATTCGGGAGGACCGATTCAATGAGCAGTTCTTC.

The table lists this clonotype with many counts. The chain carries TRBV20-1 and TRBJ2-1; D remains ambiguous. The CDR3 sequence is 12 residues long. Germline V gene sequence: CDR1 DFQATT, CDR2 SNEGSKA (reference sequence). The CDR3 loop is CSTPGSYNEQFF. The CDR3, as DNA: TGCAGCACACCAGGCTCCTACAATGAGCAGTTCTTC.

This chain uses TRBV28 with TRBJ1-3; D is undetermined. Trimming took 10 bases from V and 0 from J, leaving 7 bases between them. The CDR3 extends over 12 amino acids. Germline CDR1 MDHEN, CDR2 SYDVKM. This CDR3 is CATASSGNTIYF. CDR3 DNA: TGTGCCACCGCCTCCTCTGGAAACACCATATATTTT.

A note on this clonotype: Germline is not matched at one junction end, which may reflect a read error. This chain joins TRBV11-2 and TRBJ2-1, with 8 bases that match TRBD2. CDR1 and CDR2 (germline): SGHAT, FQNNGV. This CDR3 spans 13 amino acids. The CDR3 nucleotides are TGCGCCAGCAGCTTAGCAGCGGGAGATGAGCAGTTCTTC. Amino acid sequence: CASSLAAGDEQFF.

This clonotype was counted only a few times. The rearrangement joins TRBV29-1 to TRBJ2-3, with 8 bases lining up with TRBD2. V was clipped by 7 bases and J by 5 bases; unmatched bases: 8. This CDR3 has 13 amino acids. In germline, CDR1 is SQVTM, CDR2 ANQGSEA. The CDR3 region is CSAREGGLDTQYF. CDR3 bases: TGCAGCGCCCGGGAGGGGGGACTAGATACGCAGTATTTT.